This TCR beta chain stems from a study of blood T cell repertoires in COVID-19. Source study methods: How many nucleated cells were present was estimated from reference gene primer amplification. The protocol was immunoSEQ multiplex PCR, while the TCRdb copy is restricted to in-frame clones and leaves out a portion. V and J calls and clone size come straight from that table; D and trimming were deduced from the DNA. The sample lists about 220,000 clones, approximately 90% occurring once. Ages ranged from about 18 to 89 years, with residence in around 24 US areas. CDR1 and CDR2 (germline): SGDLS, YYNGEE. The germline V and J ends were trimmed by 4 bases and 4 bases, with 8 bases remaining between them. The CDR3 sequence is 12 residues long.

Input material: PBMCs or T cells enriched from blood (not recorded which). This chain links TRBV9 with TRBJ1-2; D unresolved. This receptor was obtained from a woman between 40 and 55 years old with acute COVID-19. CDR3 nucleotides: TGTGCCAGCAGCCTCCCCGGCTATGGCTACACCTTC. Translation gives CASSLPGYGYTF.